This is a list of T cell receptor beta chains from one sample in a study of blood T cell repertoires in COVID-19. The table came from immunoSEQ multiplex PCR; TCRdb's copy has only in-frame clones and leaves some out. This sample has some 96,000 clones, with 70% to 90% found just once. The sample taken for sequencing was peripheral blood. The receptor source for this set is a human donor in a cohort sampled during active COVID-19. The CDR3 runs from the conserved cysteine through the conserved F or W. The D gene is left open where the match is weak. The size of a clone is reported for some rows only, either as once, few or many, or as a class for expanded clones.

J	V	size	D	DNA	CDR3
TRBJ2-7	TRBV11-2	-	-	TGTGCCAGCAGACTGTCCGGAGGCGAGCAGTACTTC	CASRLSGGEQYF
TRBJ2-7	TRBV6-1	-	-	TGTGCCAGCAGTGAAGCTTGGTTGAGCTCCTACGAGCAGTACTTC	CASSEAWLSSYEQYF
TRBJ1-6	TRBV30	-	-	TGTGCCTGGAGTCCCGGCGGGAATTCACCCCTCCACTTT	CAWSPGGNSPLHF
TRBJ2-7	TRBV11-2	-	-	TGTGCCAGCAGCTTAGTACATCTCTACGAGCAGTACTTC	CASSLVHLYEQYF
TRBJ1-1	TRBV19	-	TRBD1	TGTGCCAGTACCTCAGACAGGGTATGGACTGAAGCTTTCTTT	CASTSDRVWTEAFF
TRBJ1-1	TRBV29-1	-	-	TGCAGCGTTGTTCAGGGGCACACTGAAGCTTTCTTT	CSVVQGHTEAFF
TRBJ2-3	TRBV2	-	TRBD1	TGTGCCAGCAGTATCGGGACAGGCTTTTCAGATACGCAGTATTTT	CASSIGTGFSDTQYF
TRBJ2-3	TRBV7-2	-	-	TGTGCCAGCAGCTTAGAGGGCAGGGTGGGAGATACGCAGTATTTT	CASSLEGRVGDTQYF
TRBJ2-7	TRBV30	once	TRBD1	TGTGCGGGGACAGGACTCTACGAGCAGTACTTC	CAGTGLYEQYF
TRBJ2-7	TRBV12-3/TRBV12-4	-	TRBD2	TGTGCCAGCACTAGCGGATACGAGCAGTACTTC	CASTSGYEQYF
TRBJ2-1	TRBV19	-	-	TGTGCCAGTAGTCAACCGGGACTGACTTACAATGAGCAGTTCTTC	CASSQPGLTYNEQFF
TRBJ2-1	TRBV5-4	-	TRBD2	TGTGCCAGCAGCTTGACTAGCGGGAAATACAATGAGCAGTTCTTC	CASSLTSGKYNEQFF